Many counts were recorded for the clone carrying this TCR beta chain. What it binds is not known. Germline V CDR1 and CDR2: MNHEY, SVGAGI. J was trimmed by 1 base and V by 2 bases; bases with no gene match: 1. This CDR3 has 15 amino acids. The data were obtained in a study of T cell repertoires in cytomegalovirus infection. Study summary: Matching HLA type and CMV infection were both indicated by public TCR beta signatures. Whole-study results and caveats: Based on cumulative public TCR beta family frequency, carriers of CMV plus the relevant HLA were identified. HLA-C-restricted, CMV-specific TCR beta clonotypes were dominant ex vivo.

One entry per CDR3 protein results from TCRdb running MiXCR on the reads. The top ten clones hold about 6.5% of a sample with about 240,000 distinct CDR3 sequences, roughly 6.5% of them seen once. The chain links TRBV6-5 to TRBJ2-2; 7 bases map to TRBD1. The sample taken for sequencing was PBMCs. This receptor was taken from a human donor in good health (CMV status not recorded). Some clones in this sample may be carry-over from other donors' samples. The CDR3 DNA follows: TGTGCCAGCAGTTACAACAGGGGGAACACCGGGGAGCTGTTTTTT. As protein: CASSYNRGNTGELFF.